The 16 T cell receptor beta chains below were found in one sample sequenced in a study of blood T cell repertoires in COVID-19. Assay used: immunoSEQ multiplex PCR; TCRdb lists only in-frame clones, some missing. The sample shows roughly 250,000 clones, roughly 80% of them seen only once. Sequenced material: peripheral blood. These receptors were taken from a woman aged 55-69 years with active or convalescent COVID-19.

This rearrangement joins TRBV5-6 to TRBJ1-5, with TRBD1 matching 7 bases. Trimming removed 1 base from V and 3 bases from J; junction bases left unmatched: 7. There are 16 residues in the CDR3. Germline lookup yields CDR1 SGHDT and CDR2 YYEEEE. The CDR3 sequence: CASSLRGTAPNQPQHF. The CDR3, as DNA: TGTGCCAGCAGCTTGCGGGGGACAGCCCCCAATCAGCCCCAGCATTTT.

This clone has only a few counts. This chain links TRBV2 with TRBJ1-2; D perhaps matches TRBD1 (5 bases). The CDR3 totals 15 residues. Germline assignment: CDR1 SNHLY and CDR2 FYNNEI. Deletions cut 2 bases from V and 3 bases from J, with 13 bases between. The DNA for the CDR3 is TGTGCCAGCAGTGAATATTGGGGCGCGGACTATGGCTACACCTTC. Its translation is CASSEYWGADYGYTF.

The rearrangement uses TRBV6-1 and TRBJ1-2, with 7 bases matching TRBD1. Germline-derived CDR1 and CDR2 are MNHNS and SASEGT. The CDR3 sequence is 14 residues long. Unmatched junction bases numbered 8, after V lost 3 bases and J lost 7 bases. In nucleotides, the CDR3 is TGTGCCAGCAGTGACAACACAGGGGTTGGTGGCTACACCTTC. Protein: CASSDNTGVGGYTF.

V is TRBV19 and J is TRBJ1-4; D may be TRBD1 (6 bases). The CDR3 is made up of 13 amino acids. Germline V gene sequence: CDR1 LNHDA, CDR2 SQIVND (reference sequence). V was cut by 9 bases and J by 7 bases, with 15 bases left in between. CDR3 sequence: CASAGRDTEKLFF. In nucleotides, the CDR3 is TGTGCCAGCGCGGGTCGGGACACTGAAAAACTGTTTTTT.

The chain employs TRBV19 and TRBJ1-5; the match to TRBD1 covers 9 bases. V gave up 4 bases and J gave up 6 bases; unmatched junction bases: 10. Germline loops: CDR1 LNHDA, CDR2 SQIVND (reference sequence). CDR3 length equals 16 residues. The CDR3: CASSSARQGEGQPQHF. The CDR3 DNA is TGTGCCAGTAGTAGTGCCCGACAGGGGGAAGGTCAGCCCCAGCATTTT.

The CDR3 DNA is TGTGCCAGCAGTATGGACAGGGGGGTAATGAACACTGAAGCTTTCTTT. It is translated as CASSMDRGVMNTEAFF. The chain joins TRBV27 to TRBJ1-1; 10 positions agree with TRBD1. The germline gives CDR1 MNHEY, CDR2 SMNVEV (reference sequence). The CDR3 sequence is 16 residues long. The V and J ends lost 5 bases and 0 bases, in that order; junction bases with no gene match: 6.

The chain recombines TRBV4-3 with TRBJ1-2, with a weak D call TRBD1 (6 bases). V gave up 0 bases and J gave up 4 bases, with 15 bases separating them. The CDR3 consists of 16 residues. CDR1 is LGHNA and CDR2 is YSLEER in the germline V gene. DNA for the CDR3: TGCGCCAGCAGCCAAGATACACAGGGACTACTCTATGGCTACACCTTC. Its translation is CASSQDTQGLLYGYTF.

The chain recombines TRBV30 with TRBJ1-2, with D unclear. Trimming shortened V by 0 bases and J by 7 bases, and 6 bases separated the two germline ends. The CDR3 consists of 11 residues. Per germline, CDR1 GTSNPN and CDR2 SVGIG (reference sequence). The CDR3 nucleotides read TGTGCCTGGAGTGTAGCCACTGGCTACACCTTC. This gives the protein CAWSVATGYTF.

The rearrangement uses TRBV9 and TRBJ2-7; TRBD1 matches 8 bases. Germline V gene sequence: CDR1 SGDLS, CDR2 YYNGEE. V lost 0 bases and J lost 6; bases outside the gene matches: 2. The CDR3 runs 13 residues. CDR3 sequence: CASSVDQGAEQYF. As DNA, the CDR3 is TGTGCCAGCAGCGTAGACCAGGGGGCCGAGCAGTACTTC.

The V gene is TRBV6-5, the J gene TRBJ1-1; 9 bases line up with TRBD1. The CDR3 consists of 15 residues. V lost 7 bases, J lost 4 bases, and 10 bases stayed unmatched. Germline V gives CDR1 MNHEY, CDR2 SVGAGI. CDR3 nucleotides: TGTGCCAGCAACAGGGACAGGGATAAGGGCACTGAAGCTTTCTTT. This gives the protein CASNRDRDKGTEAFF.

The V call is TRBV4-1, the J call TRBJ1-2; D is possibly TRBD1 (6 bases). This CDR3 has 14 residues. Between the trimmed V and J ends, which lost 0 bases and 9 bases, there was a span of 14 bases. The germline CDR1 and CDR2 sequences are MGHRA and YSYEKL. Written as DNA, the CDR3 is TGCGCCAGCAGCCAAGATCCGGGGGGCGTGAGCTACACCTTC. Its protein product is CASSQDPGGVSYTF.

This sequence joins TRBV5-1 and TRBJ2-1, with D maybe TRBD1 (6 bases). Trimming shortened V by 5 bases and J by 0 bases, and 12 bases separated the two germline ends. Per germline, CDR1 SGHRS and CDR2 YFSETQ. This CDR3 is 15 amino acids long. The chain's CDR3 is CASSPDRSSYNEQFF. CDR3 in DNA: TGCGCCAGCAGTCCTGACAGGTCCTCCTACAATGAGCAGTTCTTC.

The chain is built from TRBV5-6 and TRBJ1-2, with a tentative D call TRBD1 (5 bases). Trimming took off 0 bases at V and 3 bases at J, with 9 bases between the two ends. CDR1 and CDR2 (germline): SGHDT, YYEEEE. The CDR3 consists of 14 residues. The CDR3 is CASSLGQNYYGYTF. As DNA, the CDR3 is TGTGCCAGCAGCTTGGGACAGAACTACTATGGCTACACCTTC.

This chain connects TRBV27 to TRBJ1-6, with TRBD1 identical over 10 bases. Trimming removed 5 bases from V and 5 bases from J; junction bases left unmatched: 15. Germline V gene sequence: CDR1 MNHEY, CDR2 SMNVEV (reference sequence). The length of the CDR3 is 19 residues. The CDR3, as DNA: TGTGCCAGCAGTCTAACGGGACAGGGGATACGGAGCGATAATTCACCCCTCCACTTT. It codes for CASSLTGQGIRSDNSPLHF.

In this sample, this clone turned up once. The J gene is TRBJ1-2, the V gene TRBV6-5; 9 bases are a match to TRBD1. The CDR3 runs to 12 residues. Germline lookup yields CDR1 MNHEY and CDR2 SVGAGI. Trimming took 9 bases from V and 2 from J; bases not matched to a gene: 1. CDR3 sequence (DNA): TGTGCCAGTACAGGGGGCAACTATGGCTACACCTTC. This sequence encodes CASTGGNYGYTF.

This chain links TRBV10-3 with TRBJ1-1; possibly TRBD1 for D (5 bases). V lost 3 bases and J lost 1, with 12 bases in between. This CDR3 region has 15 residues. The germline gives CDR1 ENHRY, CDR2 SYGVKD. The CDR3 DNA is TGTGCCATCAGTGAAGGTAGGGGATCGAACACTGAAGCTTTCTTT. Its translation is CAISEGRGSNTEAFF.